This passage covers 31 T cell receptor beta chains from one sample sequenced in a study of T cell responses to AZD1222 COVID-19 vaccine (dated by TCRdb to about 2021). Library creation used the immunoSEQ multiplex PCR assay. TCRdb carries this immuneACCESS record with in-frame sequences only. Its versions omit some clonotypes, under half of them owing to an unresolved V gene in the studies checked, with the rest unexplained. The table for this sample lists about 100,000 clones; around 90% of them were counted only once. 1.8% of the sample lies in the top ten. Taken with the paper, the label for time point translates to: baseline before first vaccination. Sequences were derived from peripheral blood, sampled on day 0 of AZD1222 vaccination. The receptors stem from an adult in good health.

The CDR3 loop is CASSDTSSAYGYTF. Here the CDR3 DNA reads TGTGCCAGCAGTGACACTTCTTCCGCCTATGGCTACACCTTC. This sequence joins TRBV6-1 and TRBJ1-2; D is undetermined. Germline V gene sequence: CDR1 MNHNS, CDR2 SASEGT. This CDR3 spans 14 amino acids. The V end lost 3 bases, the J end lost 4 bases, and 12 bases lay between the germline ends.

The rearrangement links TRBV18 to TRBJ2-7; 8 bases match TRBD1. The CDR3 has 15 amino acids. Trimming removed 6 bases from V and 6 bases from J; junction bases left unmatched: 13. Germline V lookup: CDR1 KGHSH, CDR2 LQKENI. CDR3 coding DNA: TGTGCCAGCTCCTTTTCAGGGGGCGCGAGGTCCGAGCAGTACTTC. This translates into CASSFSGGARSEQYF.

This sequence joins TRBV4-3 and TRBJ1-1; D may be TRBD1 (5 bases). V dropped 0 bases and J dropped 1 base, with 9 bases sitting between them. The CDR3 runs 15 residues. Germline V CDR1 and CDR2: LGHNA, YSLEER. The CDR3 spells CASSQEGPENTEAFF. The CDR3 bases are TGCGCCAGCAGCCAAGAGGGACCGGAGAACACTGAAGCTTTCTTT.

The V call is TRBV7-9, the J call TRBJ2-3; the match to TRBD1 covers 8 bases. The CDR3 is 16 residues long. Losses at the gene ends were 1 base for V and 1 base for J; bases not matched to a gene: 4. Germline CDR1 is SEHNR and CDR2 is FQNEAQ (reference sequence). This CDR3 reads CASSLGGDRRTDTQYF. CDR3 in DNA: TGTGCCAGCAGCTTAGGGGGGGACAGGCGCACAGATACGCAGTATTTT.

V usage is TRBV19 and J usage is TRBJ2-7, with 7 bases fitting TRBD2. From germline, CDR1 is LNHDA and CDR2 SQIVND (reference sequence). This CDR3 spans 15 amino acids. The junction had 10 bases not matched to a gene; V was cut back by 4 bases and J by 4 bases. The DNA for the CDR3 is TGTGCCAGTAGTAATCGTATGGCGGGAGAATACGAGCAGTACTTC. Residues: CASSNRMAGEYEQYF.

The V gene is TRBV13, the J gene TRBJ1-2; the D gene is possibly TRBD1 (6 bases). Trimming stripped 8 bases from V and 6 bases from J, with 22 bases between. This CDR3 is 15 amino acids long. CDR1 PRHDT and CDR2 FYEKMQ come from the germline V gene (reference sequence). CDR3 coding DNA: TGTGCCAGCCGCCTTATTAAGGGGGGCTTGGATGGCTACACCTTC. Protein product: CASRLIKGGLDGYTF.

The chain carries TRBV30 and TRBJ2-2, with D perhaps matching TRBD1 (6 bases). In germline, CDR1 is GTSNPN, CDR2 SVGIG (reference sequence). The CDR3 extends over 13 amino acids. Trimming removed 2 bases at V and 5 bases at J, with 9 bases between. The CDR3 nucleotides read TGTGCCTGGAGTACAGGGACGACCGGGGAGCTGTTTTTT. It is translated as CAWSTGTTGELFF.

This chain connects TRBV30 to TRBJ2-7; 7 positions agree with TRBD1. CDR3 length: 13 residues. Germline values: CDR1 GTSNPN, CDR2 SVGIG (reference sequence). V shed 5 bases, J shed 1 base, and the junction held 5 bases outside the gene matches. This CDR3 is CAWGRQGSYEQYF. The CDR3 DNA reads TGTGCCTGGGGGAGACAGGGTTCCTACGAGCAGTACTTC. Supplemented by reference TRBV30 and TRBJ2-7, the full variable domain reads SQTIHQWPATLVQPVGSPLSLECTVEGTSNPNLYWYRQAAGRGLQLLFYSVGIGQISSEVPQNLSASRPQDRQFILSSKKLLLSDSGFYLCAWGRQGSYEQYFGPGTRLTVT.

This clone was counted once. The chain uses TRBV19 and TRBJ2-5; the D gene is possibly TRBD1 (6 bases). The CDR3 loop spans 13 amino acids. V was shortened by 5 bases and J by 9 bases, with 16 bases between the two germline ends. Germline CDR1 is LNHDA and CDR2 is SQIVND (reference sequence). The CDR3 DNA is TGTGCCAGTAGTCGACAGGCCAGTAGGTCCCAGTACTTC. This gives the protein CASSRQASRSQYF. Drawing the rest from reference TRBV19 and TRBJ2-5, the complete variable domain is DGGITQSPKYLFRKEGQNVTLSCEQNLNHDAMYWYRQDPGQGLRLIYYSQIVNDFQKGDIAEGYSVSREKKESFPLTVTSAQKNPTAFYLCASSRQASRSQYFGPGTRLLVL.

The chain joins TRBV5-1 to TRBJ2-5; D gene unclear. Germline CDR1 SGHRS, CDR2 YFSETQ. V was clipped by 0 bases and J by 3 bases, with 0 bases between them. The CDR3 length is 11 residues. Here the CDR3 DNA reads TGCGCCAGCAGCTTGGAAGAGACCCAGTACTTC. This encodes CASSLEETQYF.

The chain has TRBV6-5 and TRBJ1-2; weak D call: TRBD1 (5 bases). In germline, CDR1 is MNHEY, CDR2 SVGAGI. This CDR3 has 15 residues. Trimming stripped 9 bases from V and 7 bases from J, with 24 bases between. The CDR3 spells CASGMEGTGSGGYTF. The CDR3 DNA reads TGTGCCAGTGGCATGGAGGGGACCGGGTCTGGTGGCTACACCTTC.

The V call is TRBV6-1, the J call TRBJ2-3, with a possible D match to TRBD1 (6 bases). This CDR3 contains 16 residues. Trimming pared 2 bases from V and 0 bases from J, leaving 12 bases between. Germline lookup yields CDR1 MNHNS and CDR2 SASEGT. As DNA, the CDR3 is TGTGCCAGCAGTGAACCGGCAGGGGCGAGCACAGATACGCAGTATTTT. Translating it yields CASSEPAGASTDTQYF.

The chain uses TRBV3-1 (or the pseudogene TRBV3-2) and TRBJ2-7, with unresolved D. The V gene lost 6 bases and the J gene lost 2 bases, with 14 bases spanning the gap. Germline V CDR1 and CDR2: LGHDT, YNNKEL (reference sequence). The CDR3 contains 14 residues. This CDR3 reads CASSPRKGPYEQYF. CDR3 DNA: TGTGCCAGCAGTCCCCGCAAAGGGCCCTACGAGCAGTACTTC.

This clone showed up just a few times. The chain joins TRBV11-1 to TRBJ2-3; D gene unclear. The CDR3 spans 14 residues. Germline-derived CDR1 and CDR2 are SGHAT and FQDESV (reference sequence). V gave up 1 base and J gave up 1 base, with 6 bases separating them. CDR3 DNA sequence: TGTGCCAGCAGCTTAGGAGCAGGCACAGATACGCAGTATTTT. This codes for CASSLGAGTDTQYF.

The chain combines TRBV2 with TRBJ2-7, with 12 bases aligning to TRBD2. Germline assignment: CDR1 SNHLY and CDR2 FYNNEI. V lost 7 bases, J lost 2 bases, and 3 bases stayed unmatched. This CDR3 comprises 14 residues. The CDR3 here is CASTLAGGAYEQYF. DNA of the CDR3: TGTGCCAGCACACTAGCGGGAGGAGCCTACGAGCAGTACTTC.

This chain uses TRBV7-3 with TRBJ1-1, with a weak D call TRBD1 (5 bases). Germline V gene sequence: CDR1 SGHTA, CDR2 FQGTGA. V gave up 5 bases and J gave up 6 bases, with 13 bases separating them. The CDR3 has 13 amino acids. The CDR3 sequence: CASSRQNSAEAFF. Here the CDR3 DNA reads TGTGCCAGCAGCCGACAGAACTCGGCTGAAGCTTTCTTT.

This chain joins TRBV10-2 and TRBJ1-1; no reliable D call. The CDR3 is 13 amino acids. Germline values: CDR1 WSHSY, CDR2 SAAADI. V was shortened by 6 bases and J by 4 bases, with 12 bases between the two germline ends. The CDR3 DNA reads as TGCGCCAGCAGGAAGGGTTGGACCACTGAAGCTTTCTTT. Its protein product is CASRKGWTTEAFF.

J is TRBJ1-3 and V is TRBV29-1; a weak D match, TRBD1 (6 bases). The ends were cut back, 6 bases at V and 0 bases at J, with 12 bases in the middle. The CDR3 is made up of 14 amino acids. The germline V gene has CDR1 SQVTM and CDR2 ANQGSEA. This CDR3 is CSVARQDSGNTIYF. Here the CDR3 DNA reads TGCAGCGTCGCTAGACAGGACTCTGGAAACACCATATATTTT.

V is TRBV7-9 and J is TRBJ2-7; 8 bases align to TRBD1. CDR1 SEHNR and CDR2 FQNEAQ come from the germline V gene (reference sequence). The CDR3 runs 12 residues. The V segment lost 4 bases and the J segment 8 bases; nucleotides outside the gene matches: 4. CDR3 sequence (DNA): TGTGCCAGCAGCTCGACAGGGGACCAGCAGTACTTC. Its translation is CASSSTGDQQYF.

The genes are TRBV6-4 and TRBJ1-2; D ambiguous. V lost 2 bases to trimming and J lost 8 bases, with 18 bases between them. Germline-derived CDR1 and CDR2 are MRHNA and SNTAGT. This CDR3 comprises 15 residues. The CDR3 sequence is CASSDPAPLIGGYTF. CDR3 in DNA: TGTGCCAGCAGTGACCCAGCCCCTTTAATCGGCGGCTACACCTTC.

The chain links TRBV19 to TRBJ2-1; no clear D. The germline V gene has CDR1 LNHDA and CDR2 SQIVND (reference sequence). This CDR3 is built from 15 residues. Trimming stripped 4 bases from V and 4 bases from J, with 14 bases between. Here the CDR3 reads CASSSLLMGYNEQFF. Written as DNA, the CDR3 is TGTGCCAGTAGTAGCCTTCTTATGGGGTACAATGAGCAGTTCTTC.

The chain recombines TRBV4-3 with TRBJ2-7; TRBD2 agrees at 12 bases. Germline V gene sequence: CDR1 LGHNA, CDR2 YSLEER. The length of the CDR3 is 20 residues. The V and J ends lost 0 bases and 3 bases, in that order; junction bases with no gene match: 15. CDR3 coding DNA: TGCGCCAGCAGCCAAGATTCGACTAGCGGGAGTCTTGGGGGGGACTACGAGCAGTACTTC. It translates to CASSQDSTSGSLGGDYEQYF.

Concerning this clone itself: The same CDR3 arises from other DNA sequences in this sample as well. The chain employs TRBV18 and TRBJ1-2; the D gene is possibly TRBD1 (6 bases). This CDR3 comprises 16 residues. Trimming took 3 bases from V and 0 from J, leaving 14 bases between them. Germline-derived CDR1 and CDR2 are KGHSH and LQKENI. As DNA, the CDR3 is TGTGCCAGCTCACCGGCGGGGGCAGCAACTAACTATGGCTACACCTTC. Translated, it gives CASSPAGAATNYGYTF.

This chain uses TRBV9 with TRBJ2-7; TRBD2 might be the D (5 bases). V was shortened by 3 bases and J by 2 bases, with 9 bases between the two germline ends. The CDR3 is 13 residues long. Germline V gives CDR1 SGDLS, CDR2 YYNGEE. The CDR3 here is CASSAGAAYEQYF. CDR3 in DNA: TGTGCCAGCAGCGCTGGAGCGGCCTACGAGCAGTACTTC.

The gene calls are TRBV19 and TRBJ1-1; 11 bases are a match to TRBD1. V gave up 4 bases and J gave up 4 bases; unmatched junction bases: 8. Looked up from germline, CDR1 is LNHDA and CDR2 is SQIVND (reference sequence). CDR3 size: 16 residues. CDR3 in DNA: TGTGCCAGTAGTACTAAGACCGGGACAGGGGGCACTGAAGCTTTCTTT. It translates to CASSTKTGTGGTEAFF.

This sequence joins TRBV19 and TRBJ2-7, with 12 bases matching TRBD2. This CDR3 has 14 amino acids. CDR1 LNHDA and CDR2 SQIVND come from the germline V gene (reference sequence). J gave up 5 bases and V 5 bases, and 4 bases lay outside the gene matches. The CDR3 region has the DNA TGTGCCAGTAGTGCGACTAGCGGGAGCCACGAGCAGTACTTC. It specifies CASSATSGSHEQYF. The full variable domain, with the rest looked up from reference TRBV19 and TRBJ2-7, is DGGITQSPKYLFRKEGQNVTLSCEQNLNHDAMYWYRQDPGQGLRLIYYSQIVNDFQKGDIAEGYSVSREKKESFPLTVTSAQKNPTAFYLCASSATSGSHEQYFGPGTRLTVT.

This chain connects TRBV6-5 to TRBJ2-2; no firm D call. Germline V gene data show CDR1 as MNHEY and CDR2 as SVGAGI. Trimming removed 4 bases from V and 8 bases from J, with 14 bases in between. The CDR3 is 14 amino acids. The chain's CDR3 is CASSSIGSRGELFF. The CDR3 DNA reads TGTGCCAGCAGTTCGATCGGTTCGAGAGGGGAGCTGTTTTTT.

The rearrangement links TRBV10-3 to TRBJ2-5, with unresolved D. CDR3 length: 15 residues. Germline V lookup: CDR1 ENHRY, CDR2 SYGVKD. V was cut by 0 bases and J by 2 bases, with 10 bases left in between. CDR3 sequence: CAISESTAEQETQYF. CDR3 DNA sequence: TGTGCCATCAGTGAGTCGACTGCGGAGCAAGAGACCCAGTACTTC.

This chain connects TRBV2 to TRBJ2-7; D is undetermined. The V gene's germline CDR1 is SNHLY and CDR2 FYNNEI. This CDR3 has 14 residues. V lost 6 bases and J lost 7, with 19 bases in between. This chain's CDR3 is CASSVDWSAREQYF. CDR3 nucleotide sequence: TGTGCCAGCAGCGTAGACTGGAGTGCTCGTGAGCAGTACTTC.

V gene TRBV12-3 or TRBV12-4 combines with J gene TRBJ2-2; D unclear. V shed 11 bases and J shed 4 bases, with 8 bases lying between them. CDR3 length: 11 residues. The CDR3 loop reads CASRVTGELFF. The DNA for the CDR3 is TGTGCCTCCCGAGTCACCGGGGAGCTGTTTTTT.

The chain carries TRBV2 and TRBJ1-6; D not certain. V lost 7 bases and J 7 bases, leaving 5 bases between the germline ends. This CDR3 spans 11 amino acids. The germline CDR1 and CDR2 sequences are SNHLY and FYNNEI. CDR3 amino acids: CASNQNSPLHF. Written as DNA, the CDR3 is TGTGCCAGCAACCAAAATTCACCCCTCCACTTT.